This T cell receptor beta chain was identified in a study of shared clonotypes between healthy human individuals. A note on this clone: It differs at one base from a far larger clone, so likely a read error. In this CDR3 the conserved last residue, phenylalanine or tryptophan, is missing, so a read error is likely. Other DNA sequences in this sample translate to the same CDR3.

Assay runs were performed at deep level. Each cell subset's genomic DNA was divided evenly among several immunoSEQ plates. Original data processing: Filtering differed since immunoSEQ provided only junctions, with no quality scores. TCRdb's table, derived via immunoSEQ multiplex PCR, lists solely in-frame clones and lacks some. The V and J calls and clone size come from that table; D and trimming were worked out from the DNA. Found here are more than 400,000 clones, 65% to 85% of them singletons; the top ten hold roughly an eighth. Germline-derived CDR1 and CDR2 are GTSNPN and SVGIG (reference sequence). The CDR3 totals 13 residues. V gave up 3 bases and J gave up 2 bases, with 11 bases separating them. The study used about 84 million PBMCs per unsorted sample for genomic DNA.

The sequence came from a woman aged 35 to 49 in good health. Some clones in this sample may be carry-over from other donors' samples. The chain employs TRBV30 and TRBJ2-7; a weak D match, TRBD1 (6 bases). Input material: PBMCs. DNA for the CDR3: TGTGCCTGGAGCCGGGACACCCCCTACGAGCAGTACTTA. It encodes CAWSRDTPYEQYL.